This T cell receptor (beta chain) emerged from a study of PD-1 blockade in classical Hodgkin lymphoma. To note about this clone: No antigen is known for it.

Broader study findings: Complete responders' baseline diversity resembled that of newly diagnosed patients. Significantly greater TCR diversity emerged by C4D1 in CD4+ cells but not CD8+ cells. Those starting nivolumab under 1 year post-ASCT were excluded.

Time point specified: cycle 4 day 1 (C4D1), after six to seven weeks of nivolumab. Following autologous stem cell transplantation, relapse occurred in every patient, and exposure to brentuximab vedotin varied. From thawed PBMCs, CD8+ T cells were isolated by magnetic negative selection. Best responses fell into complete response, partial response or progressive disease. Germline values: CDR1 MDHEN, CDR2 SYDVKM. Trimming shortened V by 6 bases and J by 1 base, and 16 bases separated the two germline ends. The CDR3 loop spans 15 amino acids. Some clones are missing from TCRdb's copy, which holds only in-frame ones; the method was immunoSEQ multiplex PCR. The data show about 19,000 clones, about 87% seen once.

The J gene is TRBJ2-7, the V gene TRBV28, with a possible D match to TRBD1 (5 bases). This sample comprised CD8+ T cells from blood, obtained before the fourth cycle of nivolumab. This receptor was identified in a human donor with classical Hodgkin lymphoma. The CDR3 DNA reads TGTGCCAGCAGCCCTGACAGTGGCGTTTCCTACGAGCAGTACTTC. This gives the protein CASSPDSGVSYEQYF.